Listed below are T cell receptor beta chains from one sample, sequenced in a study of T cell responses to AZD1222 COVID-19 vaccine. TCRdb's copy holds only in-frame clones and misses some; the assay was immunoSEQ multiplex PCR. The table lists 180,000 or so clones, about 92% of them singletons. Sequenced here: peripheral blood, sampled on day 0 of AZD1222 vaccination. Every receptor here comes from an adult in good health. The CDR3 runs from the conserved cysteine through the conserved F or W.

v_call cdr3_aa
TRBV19 CASSIEASGRYSYNEQFF
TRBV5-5 CASSLLGAAYEQYF
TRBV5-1 CASSLVFRGPYEQYF
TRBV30 CAWSLRTSGREETQYF
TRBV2 CASNRDRGQNEQYF
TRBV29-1 CSVEGALGYGYTF
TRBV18 CASSPRRANGYTF
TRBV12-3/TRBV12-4 CASSPEQGEGAFF
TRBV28 CASSFGPWGNYGYTF
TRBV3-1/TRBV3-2 CASSFDPQGSSPLHF
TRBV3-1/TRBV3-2 CASSQAGREKLFF
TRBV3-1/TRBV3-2 CASSHGTSGTYEQYF
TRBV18 CASSPYLSASGPYEQYF
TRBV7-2 CASSSRGKNSPLHF
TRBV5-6 CASSYNDRRYSNQPQHF
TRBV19 CASSTGAGTEAFF
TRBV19 CASSHRGRTEAFF
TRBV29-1 CSVGAGYRGYTF
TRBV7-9 CASSSRTYNEQFF
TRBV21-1 CASSDKGWQGIDYGYTF
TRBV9 CASSQTSGRMDTQYF
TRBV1 CTRQGTPVGTNEKLFF
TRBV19 CASTLKMTGHYGYTF
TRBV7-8 CASSPWDRATEAFF
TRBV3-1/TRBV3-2 CASSPRTFSGNTIYF
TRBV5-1 CASSATLGQGQETQYF
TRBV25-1 CASSELASGHYNEQFF
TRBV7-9 CASSLGYGGTQYF
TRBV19 CASSGRVNSPLHF
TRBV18 CASSPRQGTYEQYF
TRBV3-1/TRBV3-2 CASSQGTGESGSNQPQHF
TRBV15 CATSRDRGLGTEAFF
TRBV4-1 CASSRGRFDGTEAFF